These 26 T cell receptor beta chains originate from one sample sequenced in a study of early T cells in non-severe SARS-CoV-2 infection. TCRdb used MiXCR to reprocess the 5' RACE reads, holding one entry per CDR3 protein. The sample lists around 77,000 distinct CDR3 sequences, about 15% occurring once. Sample: whole blood, taken at baseline. The source of these receptors is an adult who was a healthcare worker with PCR-confirmed SARS-CoV-2 infection or an uninfected control (not recorded which).

A few counts support this clonotype. This chain connects TRBV11-2 to TRBJ2-7, with D perhaps matching TRBD1 or TRBD2 (5 bases each). Per the germline V gene, CDR1 is SGHAT and CDR2 is FQNNGV. The length of the CDR3 is 13 residues. Trimming removed 5 bases from V and 0 bases from J, with 8 bases in between. The CDR3 region has the DNA TGTGCCAGCAGCCCGGGGCGCTCCTACGAGCAGTACTTC. Translation gives CASSPGRSYEQYF.

In its sample, this clonotype was seen a few times. The chain has TRBV21-1 and TRBJ1-1. TRBV21-1 is described as a pseudogene. The CDR3 has 13 residues. The CDR3 bases are TGTGCCAGCAGCAGGAAGGAGAACACTGAAGCTTTCTTT. Its protein product is CASSRKENTEAFF.

The rearrangement uses TRBV5-1 and TRBJ2-3; 7 bases align to TRBD2. This CDR3 region has 15 residues. J lost 5 bases, V lost 6 bases, and 12 bases had no gene match. In germline, CDR1 is SGHRS, CDR2 YFSETQ. The CDR3 DNA is TGCGCCAGCACCCCCAGCGGGACCGGGGGAGATACGCAGTATTTT. Translated: CASTPSGTGGDTQYF.

This clonotype was seen many times. V is TRBV20-1 and J is TRBJ2-5; 8 bases agree with TRBD2. Germline V lookup: CDR1 DFQATT, CDR2 SNEGSKA (reference sequence). The CDR3 is 14 amino acids. V trimming: 5 bases; J trimming: 1 base; junction bases outside the gene matches: 6. The CDR3 sequence is CSAGSGGFQETQYF. The CDR3 DNA sequence: TGCAGTGCTGGAAGCGGGGGATTCCAAGAGACCCAGTACTTC.

This clonotype was recorded many times. The chain is built from TRBV6-4 and TRBJ1-1; D not certain. Deletions cut 11 bases from V and 5 bases from J, with 21 bases between. The CDR3 loop spans 14 amino acids. CDR1 and CDR2 from the germline V gene are MRHNA and SNTAGT. CDR3 nucleotide sequence: TGTGCCTCCAGCCGGTCTCCAGGCGGGACTGAAGCTTTCTTT. Its translation: CASSRSPGGTEAFF.

The chain links TRBV28 to TRBJ2-1, with D perhaps TRBD2 (6 bases). Germline V gene lookup returns CDR1 MDHEN and CDR2 SYDVKM. The V and J ends lost 8 bases and 4 bases respectively, with 24 bases between them. This CDR3 contains 17 residues. The CDR3 nucleotides are TGTGCCAGCGGTGGGGCTCCCCGGGAGACGGGTTACAATGAGCAGTTCTTC. Its translation: CASGGAPRETGYNEQFF. The full variable domain, in which reference TRBV28 and TRBJ2-1 provide the parts outside the CDR3, is DVKVTQSSRYLVKRTGEKVFLECVQDMDHENMFWYRQDPGLGLRLIYFSYDVKMKEKGDIPEGYSVSREKKERFSLILESASTNQTSMYLCASGGAPRETGYNEQFFGPGTRLTVL.

This clonotype was recorded a few times. This sequence joins TRBV20-1 and TRBJ1-1, with D maybe TRBD1 (6 bases). CDR1 is DFQATT, CDR2 SNEGSKA, per germline (reference sequence). The CDR3 totals 13 residues. CDR3 coding DNA: TGCAACGGAGAGAGGGGGGCGAACACTGAAGCTTTCTTT. Protein product: CNGERGANTEAFF.

The chain links TRBV20-1 to TRBJ1-3; D is ambiguous. The CDR3 contains 14 residues. With 3 bases removed from V and 0 bases from J, the gap between germline ends came to 9 bases. Germline V gene lookup returns CDR1 DFQATT and CDR2 SNEGSKA (reference sequence). CDR3 sequence: CSASFGVSGNTIYF. The CDR3 DNA reads as TGCAGTGCTAGTTTTGGAGTCTCTGGAAACACCATATATTTT.

V usage is TRBV4-1 and J usage is TRBJ2-5; possibly TRBD2 for D (5 bases). The germline V gene has CDR1 MGHRA and CDR2 YSYEKL. Trimming pared 2 bases from V and 4 bases from J, leaving 11 bases between. The CDR3 loop spans 14 amino acids. CDR3 region: CASSQRWAGETQYF. For the CDR3, the DNA is TGCGCCAGCAGCCAACGTTGGGCGGGAGAGACCCAGTACTTC.

The V call is TRBV12-3 or TRBV12-4, the J call TRBJ1-6, with D possibly being TRBD1 (6 bases). Trimming took 6 bases from V and 9 from J, leaving 18 bases between them. The CDR3 loop spans 15 amino acids. CDR3 loop: CASRAQGVVGSPLHF. CDR3 in DNA: TGTGCCAGCAGGGCACAGGGAGTGGTCGGTTCACCCCTCCACTTT.

The gene calls are TRBV20-1 and TRBJ2-1; possibly TRBD2 for D (6 bases). In germline, CDR1 is DFQATT, CDR2 SNEGSKA (reference sequence). With 7 bases removed from V and 2 bases from J, the gap between germline ends came to 18 bases. The CDR3 runs 15 residues. CDR3 loop: CSGSGLAITYNEQFF. CDR3 coding DNA: TGCAGTGGCTCGGGTCTAGCGATCACCTACAATGAGCAGTTCTTC.

This clonotype was observed at least ten times. The V call is TRBV14, the J call TRBJ2-7, with D maybe TRBD2 (7 bases). Trimming took off 4 bases at V and 2 bases at J, with 18 bases between the two ends. Germline CDR1 is SGHDN and CDR2 is FVKESK. The CDR3 length is 16 residues. In DNA form, the CDR3 reads TGTGCCAGCAGCCCCCAAGGGGGGGCCTTAGCCTACGAGCAGTACTTC. Translation gives CASSPQGGALAYEQYF.

This clonotype appeared many times. This chain joins TRBV7-9 and TRBJ1-5; no definite D call. Between the trimmed V and J ends, which lost 1 base and 3 bases, there was a span of 19 bases. This CDR3 spans 18 amino acids. Germline V gives CDR1 SEHNR, CDR2 FQNEAQ (reference sequence). The CDR3 region has the DNA TGTGCCAGCAGCTTAGTCCGCCCCGGGCGAAAGGCCAATCAGCCCCAGCATTTT. Translating gives CASSLVRPGRKANQPQHF.

This clonotype was picked up many times. This chain links TRBV24-1 with TRBJ2-7; 8 bases agree with TRBD1. Trimming took 4 bases from V and 1 from J; bases not matched to a gene: 5. The CDR3 spans 15 residues. Germline V CDR1 and CDR2: KGHDR, SFDVKD. The CDR3 protein is CATSDPRDRSYEQYF. DNA for the CDR3: TGTGCCACCAGTGACCCCCGGGACAGGTCCTACGAGCAGTACTTC.

This clonotype was recorded at least ten times. V and J are TRBV29-1 and TRBJ2-7, with D maybe TRBD1 (6 bases). V lost 4 bases and J lost 0, with 13 bases in between. Germline-derived CDR1 and CDR2 are SQVTM and ANQGSEA. The CDR3 runs to 14 residues. CDR3 coding DNA: TGCAGCGTTGTAGGGGGTGAAAGCTCCTACGAGCAGTACTTC. Translated, it gives CSVVGGESSYEQYF.

This clonotype was picked up many times. V gene TRBV5-1 combines with J gene TRBJ2-5; 7 bases fit TRBD1. The germline V gene has CDR1 SGHRS and CDR2 YFSETQ. The V segment lost 4 bases and the J segment 1 base; nucleotides outside the gene matches: 4. The CDR3 totals 14 residues. Here the CDR3 reads CASSITGAQETQYF. The CDR3 bases are TGCGCCAGCAGCATTACAGGGGCCCAAGAGACCCAGTACTTC.

This clonotype was counted many times. The chain joins TRBV28 to TRBJ2-4; no reliable D call. CDR1 and CDR2 (germline): MDHEN, SYDVKM. Trimming cost V 6 bases and J 7 bases, with 13 bases left between them. The CDR3 consists of 13 residues. CDR3 loop: CASSILTSNIQYF. The CDR3 coding sequence is TGTGCCAGCAGCATCCTGACAAGCAACATTCAGTACTTC.

The rearrangement joins TRBV27 to TRBJ2-7, with 7 bases lining up with TRBD1. The V gene end was trimmed by 3 bases and the J gene end by 3 bases; junction bases not matched to a gene: 8. CDR1 and CDR2 from the germline V gene are MNHEY and SMNVEV (reference sequence). This CDR3 is built from 15 residues. The CDR3 DNA sequence: TGTGCCAGCAGTTTGTACAGGGGATTGTTCTACGAGCAGTACTTC. Translating it yields CASSLYRGLFYEQYF.

This clonotype has more than one count but fewer than ten. This sequence joins TRBV10-2 and TRBJ2-2, with 11 bases that match TRBD1. V shed 6 bases, J shed 6 bases, and the junction held 3 bases outside the gene matches. This CDR3 is built from 14 residues. The V gene's germline CDR1 is WSHSY and CDR2 SAAADI. CDR3 DNA sequence: TGCGCCAGCAGCCGGGACAGGGGGTCCGGGGAGCTGTTTTTT. This encodes CASSRDRGSGELFF.

The J gene is TRBJ2-3, the V gene TRBV12-3 or TRBV12-4; D call uncertain. Trimming stripped 5 bases from V and 2 bases from J, with 11 bases between. The CDR3 extends over 14 amino acids. In DNA, the CDR3 is TGTGCCAGCAGTCCTCTACGATCCACAGATACGCAGTATTTT. As protein: CASSPLRSTDTQYF.

The V and J genes are TRBV27 and TRBJ2-3; TRBD2 aligns across 7 bases. The CDR3 consists of 15 residues. The V gene's germline CDR1 is MNHEY and CDR2 SMNVEV (reference sequence). V lost 7 bases, J lost 5 bases, and 12 bases stayed unmatched. CDR3 protein: CASNPEEGGQDTQYF. The CDR3 coding sequence is TGTGCCAGCAACCCGGAGGAGGGAGGGCAAGATACGCAGTATTTT.

This clonotype was picked up a small number of times. The chain carries TRBV7-9 and TRBJ2-7; 7 bases map to TRBD2. V gave up 5 bases and J gave up 0 bases; unmatched junction bases: 10. The CDR3 runs to 16 residues. From germline, CDR1 is SEHNR and CDR2 FQNEAQ (reference sequence). CDR3 sequence (DNA): TGTGCCAGCAGCCCGACGCTAGCGGCATTCTCCTACGAGCAGTACTTC. Translated, it gives CASSPTLAAFSYEQYF.

The sample holds a few counts of this clonotype. The gene calls are TRBV11-1 and TRBJ2-2, with 7 bases identical to TRBD1. The CDR3 contains 17 residues. The junction had 13 bases not matched to a gene; V was cut back by 6 bases and J by 3 bases. Germline CDR1 SGHAT, CDR2 FQDESV (reference sequence). The CDR3 here is CASSPPPDRVYTGELFF. The CDR3 nucleotides read TGTGCCAGCAGTCCTCCCCCCGACAGGGTATACACCGGGGAGCTGTTTTTT.

This clonotype was seen a handful of times. The chain links TRBV20-1 to TRBJ2-3, with TRBD2 as a possible D gene (6 bases). This CDR3 region has 16 residues. V lost 6 bases and J lost 0, with 19 bases in between. The germline V gene has CDR1 DFQATT and CDR2 SNEGSKA (reference sequence). CDR3 DNA sequence: TGCAGTGCCGGGGACTTAGCATACCGCAGCACAGATACGCAGTATTTT. Residues: CSAGDLAYRSTDTQYF.

The gene calls are TRBV27 and TRBJ2-7; 7 nucleotides align to TRBD1. Trimming removed 5 bases from V and 7 bases from J; junction bases left unmatched: 14. Germline-derived CDR1 and CDR2 are MNHEY and SMNVEV (reference sequence). The CDR3 loop spans 15 amino acids. The CDR3 region has the DNA TGTGCCAGCAGTCGGTTGTCCCAAACACAGGGGGAGCAGTACTTC. Encoded protein: CASSRLSQTQGEQYF.

The chain recombines TRBV28 with TRBJ1-4, with TRBD1 matching over 8 bases. V trimming: 5 bases; J trimming: 8 bases; junction bases outside the gene matches: 10. The CDR3 extends over 15 amino acids. The V gene's germline CDR1 is MDHEN and CDR2 SYDVKM. In DNA form, the CDR3 reads TGTGCCAGCAGTCCTCTGACAGGGGTAAGGGAAAAACTGTTTTTT. This encodes CASSPLTGVREKLFF.